One sample yielded the 25 T cell receptor beta chains listed below, sequenced in a study of T cells after yellow fever vaccination. Each CDR3 protein is one row after TCRdb ran MiXCR on the 5' RACE reads. The sample carries approximately 450,000 distinct CDR3 sequences, roughly a sixth recorded once. The source was PBMCs, collected before the yellow fever booster vaccination. These receptors were obtained from a man between 18 and 35 years old who received the YFV17D yellow fever vaccine.

V and J are TRBV6-2 or TRBV6-3 and TRBJ2-4; the D gene is possibly TRBD1 (5 bases). Looked up from germline, CDR1 is MNHEY and CDR2 is SVGEGT. The CDR3 totals 14 residues. V dropped 3 bases and J dropped 8 bases, with 14 bases sitting between them. The CDR3 DNA follows: TGTGCCAGCAGTTATGACAGATTGGGGTACATTCAGTACTTC. Its translation: CASSYDRLGYIQYF.

CDR3 sequence (DNA): TGTGCCAGCAGCCAGACGAGTTATGGCTACACCTTC. Translation gives CASSQTSYGYTF. The V call is TRBV11-2, the J call TRBJ1-2; D not certain. V was shortened by 5 bases and J by 5 bases, with 9 bases between the two germline ends. Germline V lookup: CDR1 SGHAT, CDR2 FQNNGV. The CDR3 runs to 12 residues.

The V and J genes are TRBV5-1 and TRBJ2-2; the D is unclear. This CDR3 region has 14 residues. The V and J ends lost 3 bases and 6 bases respectively, with 12 bases between them. Per the germline V gene, CDR1 is SGHRS and CDR2 is YFSETQ. The CDR3: CASSYEYLAGELFF. In DNA, the CDR3 is TGCGCCAGCAGCTACGAGTACTTGGCCGGGGAGCTGTTTTTT.

In its sample, this clonotype was seen a few times. This chain connects TRBV4-3 to TRBJ2-5, with 7 bases fitting TRBD2. This CDR3 contains 15 residues. J gave up 5 bases and V 2 bases, and 8 bases lay outside the gene matches. CDR1 and CDR2 (germline): LGHNA, YSLEER. DNA of the CDR3: TGCGCCAGCAGCCAAACTGGGAGGGGTCAGGAGACCCAGTACTTC. Its protein product is CASSQTGRGQETQYF.

This clonotype appeared a few times. The rearrangement joins TRBV29-1 to TRBJ2-5; D may be TRBD1 (5 bases). The CDR3 sequence is 14 residues long. Trimming took 2 bases from V and 2 from J, leaving 12 bases between them. CDR1 and CDR2 (germline): SQVTM, ANQGSEA. CDR3 coding DNA: TGCAGCGTTGAACTGCGACAGCCACAAGAGACCCAGTACTTC. It codes for CSVELRQPQETQYF.

The chain combines TRBV12-3 or TRBV12-4 with TRBJ2-2, with 8 bases lining up with TRBD2. The V segment lost 3 bases and the J segment 3 bases; nucleotides outside the gene matches: 3. The CDR3 covers 15 residues. CDR3 nucleotides: TGTGCCAGCAGTTTCGCTAGCGGGTACACCGGGGAGCTGTTTTTT. Translation gives CASSFASGYTGELFF.

This clonotype occurred a few times. The chain carries TRBV29-1 and TRBJ1-1; D unresolved. Germline V CDR1 and CDR2: SQVTM, ANQGSEA. Trimming cost V 6 bases and J 0 bases, with 11 bases left between them. This CDR3 contains 13 residues. The CDR3 nucleotides are TGCAGCGTCCAAACGGGTATGAACACTGAAGCTTTCTTT. As protein: CSVQTGMNTEAFF.

V gene TRBV5-1 combines with J gene TRBJ1-6; a possible D gene is TRBD1 (5 bases). The CDR3 is 16 amino acids. Germline lookup yields CDR1 SGHRS and CDR2 YFSETQ. Trimming cost V 2 bases and J 10 bases, with 19 bases left between them. This chain's CDR3 is CASSFDSRQGGSPLHF. The CDR3 DNA sequence: TGCGCCAGCAGCTTCGACTCTAGGCAGGGAGGGTCACCCCTCCACTTT.

This clonotype was recorded many times. The genes are TRBV5-1 and TRBJ2-3, with TRBD2 as a possible D gene (7 bases). The CDR3 is 14 amino acids. Trimming removed 3 bases at V and 2 bases at J, with 10 bases between. In germline, CDR1 is SGHRS, CDR2 YFSETQ. The CDR3: CASSYGGPTDTQYF. CDR3 coding DNA: TGCGCCAGCAGCTACGGGGGGCCCACAGATACGCAGTATTTT.

This clonotype was observed a handful of times. This chain connects TRBV20-1 to TRBJ1-5; a weak D match, TRBD1 (6 bases). The CDR3 extends over 18 amino acids. The V and J ends lost 0 bases and 3 bases respectively, with 21 bases between them. Germline CDR1 DFQATT, CDR2 SNEGSKA (reference sequence). Written as DNA, the CDR3 is TGCAGTGCTAGAGATCGGGGGCCCCTGACAGGACCCAATCAGCCCCAGCATTTT. Amino acids: CSARDRGPLTGPNQPQHF.

This clonotype was seen only a few times. Relative to the germline gene, one junction end is altered; a read error may explain this. The chain couples TRBV12-3 or TRBV12-4 to TRBJ2-7; D not certain. This CDR3 comprises 12 residues. CDR3 region: CDSSVGSYEQYF. The CDR3 DNA sequence: TGTGACAGCAGTGTCGGGTCCTACGAGCAGTACTTC.

The chain carries TRBV7-2 and TRBJ2-7; 8 bases line up with TRBD2. The CDR3 length is 13 residues. CDR1 is SGHTA, CDR2 FQGNSA, per germline. Trimming at V came to 1 base and at J to 6 bases, leaving 2 bases not matched to a gene. This chain's CDR3 is CASSLDTSGEQYV. The CDR3 region has the DNA TGTGCCAGCAGCTTAGACACTAGCGGCGAGCAGTACGTC.

The rearrangement links TRBV15 to TRBJ2-5; no reliable D call. Germline assignment: CDR1 LNHNV and CDR2 YYDKDF (reference sequence). The CDR3 spans 13 residues. V was pared by 3 bases and J by 3 bases, with 8 bases between. The CDR3 region is CATSSPWEETQYF. The CDR3 DNA reads TGTGCCACCAGCAGCCCATGGGAAGAGACCCAGTACTTC.

The chain combines TRBV29-1 with TRBJ2-3, with D possibly being TRBD2 (5 bases). V was pared by 4 bases and J by 3 bases, with 11 bases between. This CDR3 is built from 13 residues. Germline V CDR1 and CDR2: SQVTM, ANQGSEA. The CDR3 DNA reads as TGCAGCGTTGCCCCTACGGGGACAGATACGCAGTATTTT. This gives the protein CSVAPTGTDTQYF.

The chain combines TRBV2 with TRBJ1-1; D is perhaps TRBD1 (5 bases). From germline, CDR1 is SNHLY and CDR2 FYNNEI. This CDR3 contains 14 residues. Trimming removed 6 bases at V and 0 bases at J, with 11 bases between. DNA of the CDR3: TGTGCCAGCAGAGAGGCGACAGTGAACACTGAAGCTTTCTTT. It yields the protein CASREATVNTEAFF. Variable domain in full (rest from reference TRBV2 and TRBJ1-1): EPEVTQTPSHQVTQMGQEVILRCVPISNHLYFYWYRQILGQKVEFLVSFYNNEISEKSEIFDDQFSVERPDGSNFTLKIRSTKLEDSAMYFCASREATVNTEAFFGQGTRLTVV.

A few counts support this clonotype. The rearrangement joins TRBV5-6 to TRBJ1-3, with unresolved D. CDR1 is SGHDT, CDR2 YYEEEE, per germline. This CDR3 is built from 15 residues. V was pared by 2 bases and J by 0 bases, with 9 bases between. Here the CDR3 reads CASSFSGNSGNTIYF. CDR3 sequence (DNA): TGTGCCAGCAGCTTTTCGGGGAACTCTGGAAACACCATATATTTT. The full variable domain, with the rest looked up from reference TRBV5-6 and TRBJ1-3, is DAGVTQSPTHLIKTRGQQVTLRCSPKSGHDTVSWYQQALGQGPQFIFQYYEEEERQRGNFPDRFSGHQFPNYSSELNVNALLLGDSALYLCASSFSGNSGNTIYFGEGSWLTVV.

This clonotype was seen a few times. The chain couples TRBV2 to TRBJ1-1, with no clear D. This CDR3 has 13 amino acids. Trimming pared 1 base from V and 0 bases from J, leaving 3 bases between. Germline lookup yields CDR1 SNHLY and CDR2 FYNNEI. The CDR3 sequence: CASSEGMNTEAFF. The CDR3 nucleotides read TGTGCCAGCAGTGAAGGGATGAACACTGAAGCTTTCTTT.

The chain carries TRBV5-6 and TRBJ2-1; TRBD1 aligns across 8 bases. Germline V gene sequence: CDR1 SGHDT, CDR2 YYEEEE. The CDR3 extends over 15 amino acids. V lost 4 bases and J lost 6; bases outside the gene matches: 9. This CDR3 is CASSPQTGVVNEQFF. The CDR3, as DNA: TGTGCCAGCAGCCCACAGACAGGGGTGGTCAATGAGCAGTTCTTC.

The chain is built from TRBV27 and TRBJ2-3; 7 bases match TRBD1. The V segment lost 4 bases and the J segment 6 bases; nucleotides outside the gene matches: 7. Germline loops: CDR1 MNHEY, CDR2 SMNVEV (reference sequence). This CDR3 spans 14 amino acids. This CDR3 reads CASSSGQDLDTQYF. CDR3 in DNA: TGTGCCAGCAGTTCCGGACAGGATTTGGATACGCAGTATTTT.

The J gene is TRBJ2-7, the V gene TRBV5-5; 11 bases are a match to TRBD1. J was trimmed by 2 bases and V by 4 bases; bases with no gene match: 5. The CDR3 length is 15 residues. Per the germline V gene, CDR1 is SGHKS and CDR2 is YYEKEE (reference sequence). Written as DNA, the CDR3 is TGTGCCAGCAGCCGGACAGGGGGCGGCCCCTACGAGCAGTACTTC. Protein sequence: CASSRTGGGPYEQYF.

This clonotype has a count of ten or more. The chain combines TRBV6-6 with TRBJ2-7; D assignment may be TRBD1 or TRBD2 (5 bases each). Trimming stripped 0 bases from V and 0 bases from J, with 6 bases between. Germline loops: CDR1 MNHNY, CDR2 SVGAGI (reference sequence). This CDR3 comprises 14 residues. The CDR3 spells CASSYSGDSYEQYV. The CDR3 DNA sequence: TGTGCCAGCAGTTACTCGGGGGACTCCTACGAGCAGTACGTC.

The chain employs TRBV4-1 and TRBJ2-7; 9 bases fit TRBD1. After removal of 0 bases from V and 0 bases from J, the junction contained 0 bases not matched to a gene. Looked up from germline, CDR1 is MGHRA and CDR2 is YSYEKL. There are 15 residues in the CDR3. CDR3 nucleotide sequence: TGCGCCAGCAGCCAAGAGGGACAGGGCTCCTACGAGCAGTACTTC. Translation gives CASSQEGQGSYEQYF.

V usage is TRBV7-3 and J usage is TRBJ2-1; the D call may be TRBD1 or TRBD2 (5 bases each). Trimming shortened V by 5 bases and J by 3 bases, and 14 bases separated the two germline ends. The CDR3 covers 15 residues. Germline values: CDR1 SGHTA, CDR2 FQGTGA. CDR3 sequence: CASSPGQGFYNEQFF. DNA for the CDR3: TGTGCCAGCAGCCCGGGGCAGGGCTTCTACAATGAGCAGTTCTTC.

This clonotype showed up many times. The chain links TRBV6-4 to TRBJ1-2; the D gene is possibly TRBD1 (6 bases). This CDR3 spans 14 amino acids. Germline loops: CDR1 MRHNA, CDR2 SNTAGT. Deletions cut 2 bases from V and 9 bases from J, with 16 bases between. DNA of the CDR3: TGTGCCAGCAGTGACCCAGACAGGCGCGGGAGCTACACCTTC. Its protein is CASSDPDRRGSYTF.

This sequence joins TRBV6-1 and TRBJ1-1; D unclear. This CDR3 is built from 14 residues. The V gene lost 5 bases and the J gene lost 7 bases, with 17 bases spanning the gap. Germline V CDR1 and CDR2: MNHNS, SASEGT. The CDR3 region has the DNA TGTGCCAGCAGTTCCGGCCCCCCCGGGGATGAAGCTTTCTTT. Translated: CASSSGPPGDEAFF.